This T cell receptor beta chain came from a study of blood T cell repertoires in COVID-19. The wider study: The analysed material was cDNA or gDNA that came from T cells, B-cell-depleted T cells, or PBMCs.

V dropped 2 bases and J dropped 0 bases, with 14 bases sitting between them. Germline CDR1 is MNHEY and CDR2 is SVGAGI. The CDR3 is made up of 16 amino acids. In the original analysis: By means of reference gene primer amplification, nucleated cell counts were estimated. TCRdb's copy holds only in-frame clones and misses some; the assay was immunoSEQ multiplex PCR. The V and J calls and clone size are taken from that table; D and trimming were inferred from the DNA. The repertoire includes approximately 74,000 clones, roughly 80% of them detected once, and 16% sits in the top ten. The source of this sequence is a man aged 55 to 70 with acute or convalescent COVID-19. Input material: peripheral blood. V is TRBV6-5 and J is TRBJ2-7, with D perhaps matching TRBD1 (6 bases). This CDR3 reads CASSYEFRGTSYEQYF. The CDR3 DNA is TGTGCCAGCAGTTACGAATTTAGGGGGACCTCCTACGAGCAGTACTTC.